The TCR beta chain described here comes from a study of long-term antiretroviral therapy in people with HIV (dated by TCRdb to between 2020 and 2023). Regarding the study in general: The earliest samples were collected approximately a decade before the 2015 WHO recommendation for immediate ART, a period when ART was typically delayed until CD4 counts fell. Among the approximately 30 participants with HIV, around 10 were female. A retrospective serial study tested whether changes in peripheral blood TRB repertoire composition and diversity were associated with ART initiation and durable HIV suppression. No cross-contamination during QIAcube processing was shown when test extractions of a monoclonal T-cell line were performed alongside 25 to 35 polyclonal samples. From some 27 adults with confirmed HIV infection, the cohort provided 150 to 200 cryopreserved PBMC samples, gathered serially across a mean of approximately six years (range 1-12). The full study reports these points: Starting ART was linked to a significant rise in TRB diversity, yet even after long-term ART the diversity remained significantly lower than in transplant donor controls. Because cell numbers in pre-ART samples were limited, unsorted PBMC were profiled instead of sorted CD4+ and CD8+ T cells. Narrower CDR3 length ranges were observed in HIV repertoires than in controls, and an antigen-experienced repertoire with only a slight naive shift after ART was suggested by the network structure. At every time point, the repertoire was dominated by expanded TRB clones first identified before ART initiation, although this dominance fluctuated and, in many PLHIV, declined after ART. Samples dated from 2004 to 2017, and the ART regimens used may be less effective than current ones. Inferences about post-ART repertoire changes are limited because no data were available on ART adherence, viral resistance or therapy changes. Owing to limited PBMC availability, only the TCR beta chain was sequenced, without alpha chain pairing.

The immunoSEQ hsTCRB v3.0 assay was used at survey level resolution for TRB variable region sequencing. The targeted TRB sequencing depth was about 35,000-55,000 T-cell genomes per sample. TRB libraries were pooled and sequenced on an Illumina MiSeq using a v3 150-cycle kit. Turning to the authors' computational methods: Repertoire analysis was performed in R inside a reproducible Nextflow workflow that covered QC, data transformation and analysis. LymphoSeq2, an R package for exploring AIRR-Seq data, was used to implement custom analyses. After excluding a few samples that yielded fewer than 5000 total TRB sequences, 188 HIV repertoires remained for analysis. Among the roughly 190 retained HIV repertoires, about 57 were collected before ART initiation and roughly 130 were collected after ART initiation. Each repertoire was downsampled to 5000 TRB nucleotide sequences, and summary statistics were averaged across 100 downsampling iterations. Only TRB sequences with CDR3 regions of at least seven amino acids were retained for analysis. A Shannon entropy-derived clonality score and the Gini coefficient were used to measure diversity. Repertoire networks linked the top 5000 CDR3 amino acid sequences whenever two sequences differed by an edit distance of one. GLIPH2 predicted antigen specificity groups and MHC restriction for TRB CDR3 amino acid sequences. To flag known CMV, EBV, HIV or tissue antigen associations, CDR3 amino acid sequences were matched against VDJdb and McPAS-TCR. Pre-ART, post-ART and control groups were compared with Wilcoxon signed-rank tests and Holm-Bonferroni correction. Drawn from immuneACCESS, this table holds only the in-frame rearrangements with V and J called that TCRdb kept. Clones are partly lost; checked studies trace under half to an unresolved V gene and leave the rest unexplained. That table supplies the V and J calls and clone size; D and trimming were determined from the DNA. The sample has 23,000 or so clones on record, roughly four fifths of them singletons. Together, the top ten hold around 20% of the sample.

Trimming removed 6 bases from V and 2 bases from J, leaving 5 bases between the germline ends. The CDR3 sequence holds 12 residues, the cysteine and phenylalanine included. Solely the CDR3 DNA is kept, with 36 bases framed from the first base. The germline V gene provides CDR1 MNHNS and CDR2 SASEGT. Inclusion was restricted to participants for whom at least one PBMC sample before ART initiation and at least two post-ART samples were available. Treatment was received in the United States of America by all participants with HIV. Before DNA extraction, cryopreserved samples containing about 0.9-11 million PBMC were thawed and washed. At the time of the earliest PBMC sample, participants with HIV were aged between roughly 20 and 55 years. PBMC samples from each participant spanned 1-4 timepoints before ART initiation and 2-8 timepoints after ART initiation, with a median of 7 samples. Serial HIV viral load, CD4+ T-cell count, ART history and demographic data were obtained for every participant. Genomic DNA was extracted from unsorted PBMC with a Qiagen kit on a QIAcube, with processing performed in batches of 12 samples.

Comments on this clone: What antigen it recognizes has not been identified. No much larger clonotype is one base removed from it; base qualities were not supplied.

Sequencing was performed on unsorted PBMCs, taken 0.4 years after starting antiretroviral therapy. Recombination linked TRBV6-1 to TRBJ1-3; a confident D gene designation cannot be given. This TCR came from a man aged 50 to 59 with HIV. The CDR3 protein is CASRATGNTIYF. The sequence in DNA is TGTGCCAGCAGGGCTACTGGAAACACCATATATTTT.